This T cell receptor (beta chain) was identified during a study of T cells in tumors after PD-1 blockade. Comment on this clone: The antigen remains unidentified.

Libraries were prepared by immunoSEQ multiplex PCR; TCRdb keeps only in-frame clonotypes and omits some of them. The repertoire includes fewer than 55,000 clones, 81% of them detected once, and 4% to 5% sits in the top ten. Study observations and caveats: Blood contained roughly two fifths of the tumor's TCR clonotypes.

The sequencing here drew on PBMCs, taken before anti-PD-1 treatment. The TCR comes from a human donor with basal cell carcinoma.

CDR3 region: CASIPGRRGNSPLHF. DNA for the CDR3: TGTGCCAGCATCCCAGGGCGCAGGGGGAATTCACCCCTCCACTTT. The rearrangement links TRBV7-2 to TRBJ1-6, with TRBD1 identical over 7 bases. The V segment lost 7 bases and the J segment 7 bases; nucleotides outside the gene matches: 10. From germline, CDR1 is SGHTA and CDR2 FQGNSA. The CDR3 is made up of 15 amino acids. The whole variable domain, filled in from reference TRBV7-2 and TRBJ1-6, reads GAGVSQSPSNKVTEKGKDVELRCDPISGHTALYWYRQSLGQGLEFLIYFQGNSAPDKSGLPSDRFSAERTGGSVSTLTIQRTQQEDSAVYLCASIPGRRGNSPLHFGNGTRLTVT.